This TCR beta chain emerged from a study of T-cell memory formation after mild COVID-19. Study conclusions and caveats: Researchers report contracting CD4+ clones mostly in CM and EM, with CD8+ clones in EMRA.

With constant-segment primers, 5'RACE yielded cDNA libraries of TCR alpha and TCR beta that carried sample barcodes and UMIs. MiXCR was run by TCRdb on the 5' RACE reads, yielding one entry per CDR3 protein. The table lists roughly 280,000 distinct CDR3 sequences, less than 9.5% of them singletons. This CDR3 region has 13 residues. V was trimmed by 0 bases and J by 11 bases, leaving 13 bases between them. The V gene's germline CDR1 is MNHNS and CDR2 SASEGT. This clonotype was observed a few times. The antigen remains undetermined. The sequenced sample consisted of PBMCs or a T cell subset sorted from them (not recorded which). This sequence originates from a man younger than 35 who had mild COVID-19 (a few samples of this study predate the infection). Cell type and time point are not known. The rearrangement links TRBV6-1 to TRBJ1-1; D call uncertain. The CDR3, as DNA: TGTGCCAGCAGTGAAGCTGGACTAAGTTGGGCTTTCTTT. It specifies CASSEAGLSWAFF.